This TCR beta chain was retrieved from a study of identical twins (dated by TCRdb to about 2016). For the wider study: TCR alpha and beta repertoires from monozygotic twins, unrelated adults of various ages and cord blood were deep-sequenced to test whether fetal clonotypes persist. Replicate twin experiments were performed at different times using different library preparation protocols to rule out contamination. Study-level results and caveats: A weaker excess of twin sharing was found in beta out-of-frame sequences because the signal-to-noise ratio was lowered by fewer shared sequences. Zero-insertion analyses could be partly confounded by invariant T cells such as MAIT and iNKT, although diverse VJ usage argued against such confounding for most clonotypes. Because the same donors could not be followed over many years, conclusions were based on cross-sectional statistical analysis. Abundant cord blood beta clonotypes had fewer insertions, young adult naive repertoires showed a similar but weaker trend, and memory repertoires showed no such trend. In monozygotic twins, out-of-frame TCR alpha sharing was systematically underestimated by recombination models, although the models agreed with sharing between unrelated individuals. Compared with coincidental sharing between unrelated individuals, out-of-frame TCR alpha sequences shared between twins had an excess of sequences with low generation probability.

As encoded in the germline V gene, CDR1 is LGHNA while CDR2 is YNFKEQ. The CDR3 has 16 amino acids, counting the end cysteine and phenylalanine. The sequence is cut down to CDR3 DNA, 48 bases in frame from base 1. V and J lose 0 bases and 6 bases, and a span of 17 bases separates them. This clonotype has more than one count but fewer than ten. Its cognate antigen has yet to be identified. No much larger clonotype is one base removed from it; base qualities were not supplied. Only healthy Caucasian donors were included. The twin cohort comprised three pairs of female monozygotic twins, all aged roughly 18 to 29 years. RNA for TCR libraries was isolated from peripheral blood mononuclear cells. The receptor library was made with 5' RACE. The instrument given in TCRdb is Illumina HiSeq 2000. Template switching introduced a universal primer binding site; the final cDNA contained a unique molecular identifier, enabling accurate counting of TCR cDNA molecules. First-strand cDNA for TCR alpha and beta chains was synthesized from specific primers in the conserved constant-segment region. To control for contamination, each cDNA library was double barcoded with a SMART-Mk sample barcode plus Illumina barcodes. TruSeq adapter sequences along with Illumina sample barcodes were introduced in two successive PCR steps. The Illumina HiSeq platform was used with custom primers to sequence TCR alpha and beta cDNA libraries. The authors processed their data as follows. MiGEC processed the raw reads to extract unique molecular identifiers, while MiXCR was used to determine the CDR3 positions. Recombination models were inferred per individual with the repgenHMM and IGoR tools using an EM algorithm. The tcR package in R was used for shared clonotype analysis, with sharing normalized by the product of cloneset sizes. To study raw recombination free of thymic and clonal selection effects, out-of-frame nonproductive sequences were analyzed. TCRdb reanalyzed the raw reads on its own, using fastp at Q25 for trimming and MiXCR for clone calling, and kept in-frame beta chains. Each CDR3 protein gets just one entry, which takes the most common genes and DNA from the rows behind it. Clone size and V and J calls follow TCRdb, not the original study. The sample yields 550,000 to 800,000 distinct CDR3 sequences; about 7% were counted once. The ten top clones hold around 1.6% of the sample.

The sample was also linked to a second study, of yellow fever vaccine responses in identical twins. As noted in the second study: The authors reported that the T cell response to vaccination in identical twins appeared partly convergent and partly personalized. The study precisely tracked vaccine-responding T cell clones in identical twins.

Input material: PBMCs. The TCR originated in a woman aged 18-35 years in good health. This sequence uses TRBV4-2 and TRBJ1-1; the D gene is unclear. The nucleotide sequence is given as TGTGCCAGCAGCCAAGATCCGAGGAGTAAATATTCTGAAGCTTTCTTT. Its translation is CASSQDPRSKYSEAFF.